This is a list of T cell receptor beta chains from one sample in a study of CD8 T cells in Susac syndrome. A single record per CDR3 protein comes from TCRdb applying MiXCR to the immunoSEQ multiplex PCR reads. The data show 400,000 or so distinct CDR3 sequences, more than 80% seen once. Material for sequencing was CD8+ T cells from PBMCs. Receptors originate from a human donor with multiple sclerosis. Both conserved end residues are part of each CDR3. Fields, in order: J gene, V gene, clone size, D gene, CDR3 protein, CDR3 DNA. The D gene is left open where the match is weak. A clone size is listed for some rows: how often the clone was seen (once, few, many), or a class if it is expanded.

>TRBJ1-3|TRBV30|NA|NA
CAWSEWSSSGNTIYF
TGTGCCTGGAGTGAATGGTCGAGCTCTGGAAACACCATATATTTT
>TRBJ2-1|TRBV30|NA|TRBD1
CACRWGQGTYNEQFF
TGTGCCTGCCGCTGGGGACAGGGAACCTACAATGAGCAGTTCTTC
>TRBJ2-1|TRBV4-1|NA|TRBD2
CASSPIGLEWDEQFF
TGCGCCAGCAGCCCGATCGGACTAGAATGGGATGAGCAGTTCTTC
>TRBJ1-2|TRBV28|NA|TRBD1
CASSLTTGSYGYTF
TGTGCCAGCAGTTTAACGACAGGGTCCTATGGCTACACCTTC
>TRBJ1-3|TRBV15|NA|NA
CATVDSGNTIYF
TGTGCCACTGTTGACTCTGGAAACACCATATATTTT
>TRBJ2-1|TRBV5-6|once|NA
CASSPGDRGPESYNEQFF
TGTGCCAGCAGCCCAGGGGATCGAGGGCCCGAATCCTACAATGAGCAGTTCTTC
>TRBJ2-1|TRBV11-3|NA|NA
CASSFETGFYEQFF
TGTGCCAGCAGCTTCGAAACAGGGTTCTATGAGCAGTTCTTC
>TRBJ2-3|TRBV19|NA|NA
CASSIEAGADTQYF
TGTGCCAGTAGTATAGAAGCGGGCGCAGATACGCAGTATTTT
>TRBJ1-1|TRBV28|NA|NA
CASSSQANTEAFF
TGTGCCAGCAGTTCTCAAGCCAACACTGAAGCTTTCTTT
>TRBJ2-5|TRBV5-4|NA|NA
CASSGGIQGETQYF
TGTGCCAGCAGCGGCGGTATCCAAGGGGAGACCCAGTACTTC
>TRBJ2-5|TRBV10-3|NA|NA
CAISDRERETQYF
TGTGCCATCAGTGACAGGGAACGAGAGACCCAGTACTTC
>TRBJ2-7|TRBV7-2|NA|TRBD2
CASSSWLGGYEQYF
TGTGCCAGCAGCTCCTGGTTGGGGGGGTACGAGCAGTACTTC
>TRBJ2-7|TRBV6-5|NA|NA
CASSYLLPRASYEQYF
TGTGCCAGCAGTTACCTCCTTCCTCGGGCTTCCTACGAGCAGTACTTC
>TRBJ1-5|TRBV28|NA|NA
CASSRPQRERGQPQHF
TGTGCCAGCAGCCGGCCCCAGCGGGAGCGGGGTCAGCCCCAGCATTTT
>TRBJ2-1|TRBV7-9|NA|TRBD2
CASSLADRLADIYNEQFF
TGTGCCAGCAGCTTAGCGGACCGACTAGCGGACATATACAATGAGCAGTTCTTC
>TRBJ2-2|TRBV6-5|NA|NA
CASRVGLGNTGELFF
TGTGCCAGCAGGGTGGGACTGGGGAACACCGGGGAGCTGTTTTTT
>TRBJ2-3|TRBV6-1|NA|TRBD1
CASNPGGGADTQYF
TGTGCCAGCAATCCAGGGGGCGGGGCAGATACGCAGTATTTT
>TRBJ1-2|TRBV30|NA|NA
CAWSDGYGYTF
TGTGCCTGGAGTGACGGGTATGGCTACACCTTC
>TRBJ2-1|TRBV7-2|NA|NA
CASSLDPRGSYNEQFF
TGTGCCAGCAGCCTCGACCCAAGAGGTTCCTACAATGAGCAGTTCTTC
>TRBJ2-3|TRBV13|NA|NA
CASSRSAAADTQYF
TGTGCCAGCAGCCGCTCGGCAGCGGCAGATACGCAGTATTTT
>TRBJ1-2|TRBV30|NA|NA
CAWRAGVGYGYTF
TGTGCCTGGAGGGCCGGGGTGGGGTATGGCTACACCTTC
>TRBJ1-2|TRBV29-1|NA|TRBD1
CSALTGDGYTF
TGCAGCGCCCTCACAGGGGACGGCTACACCTTC
>TRBJ2-2|TRBV5-1|NA|NA
CASSLGQVRGGELFF
TGCGCCAGCAGCTTGGGACAGGTTCGGGGCGGGGAGCTGTTTTTT
>TRBJ2-3|TRBV7-6|NA|NA
CASSLTQGAADTQYF
TGTGCCAGCAGCTTAACGCAGGGAGCTGCAGATACGCAGTATTTT
>TRBJ1-5|TRBV19|NA|NA
CASRKGPTDTQHF
TGTGCCAGTAGGAAGGGTCCCACAGATACGCAGCATTTT
>TRBJ1-5|TRBV5-1|NA|NA
CASSLSGTSNQPQHF
TGCGCCAGCAGCTTGTCAGGCACTAGCAATCAGCCCCAGCATTTT
>TRBJ1-5|TRBV19|NA|NA
CASSIGGAEQPQHF
TGTGCCAGTAGTATAGGGGGGGCGGAACAGCCCCAGCATTTT
>TRBJ1-2|TRBV12-5|NA|NA
CASGLVVASSNYGYTF
TGTGCTAGTGGTTTGGTTGTAGCCAGCTCGAACTATGGCTACACCTTC
>TRBJ2-6|TRBV10-2|NA|NA
CASSESNERRGANVLTF
TGCGCCAGCAGTGAGTCGAATGAAAGGCGTGGGGCCAACGTCCTGACTTTC
>TRBJ2-2|TRBV29-1|NA|NA
CSVIDREASGNTGELFF
TGCAGCGTTATAGACAGGGAGGCGAGCGGGAACACCGGGGAGCTGTTTTTT
>TRBJ1-3|TRBV12-3/TRBV12-4|NA|NA
CASMENRNPHSGNTIYF
TGTGCCAGCATGGAGAACAGAAATCCTCACTCTGGAAACACCATATATTTT
>TRBJ2-1|TRBV27|NA|NA
CASSPLAEKTDEQFF
TGTGCCAGCAGTCCTTTAGCGGAGAAGACCGATGAGCAGTTCTTC
>TRBJ2-1|TRBV11-2|NA|NA
CASSLSGTSEQFF
TGTGCCAGCAGCTTGTCCGGGACATCTGAGCAGTTCTTC
>TRBJ2-1|TRBV6-2/TRBV6-3|NA|TRBD2
CASSGLLAGGNNEQFF
TGTGCCAGCAGTGGACTTCTAGCGGGAGGTAACAATGAGCAGTTCTTC
>TRBJ2-3|TRBV5-1|NA|TRBD2
CASSTGLASTDTQYF
TGCGCCAGCAGCACCGGACTAGCTAGCACAGATACGCAGTATTTT
>TRBJ2-7|TRBV5-1|NA|TRBD2
CASSAGLQIYEQYF
TGCGCCAGCAGCGCGGGACTACAGATCTACGAGCAGTACTTC
>TRBJ1-1|TRBV30|NA|TRBD1
CASWDRGTLEAFF
TGTGCCTCTTGGGACAGGGGAACTTTAGAAGCTTTCTTT
>TRBJ2-7|TRBV20-1|few|TRBD1
CSARDQGDSSYEQYF
TGCAGTGCTAGAGATCAGGGGGATAGCTCCTACGAGCAGTACTTC
>TRBJ1-2|TRBV7-2|NA|NA
CASSFSSGTSYGYTF
TGTGCCAGCAGCTTCTCCAGTGGGACTTCCTATGGCTACACCTTC
>TRBJ2-7|TRBV2|NA|NA
CASSEGSGAYEQYF
TGTGCCAGCAGTGAAGGTAGCGGCGCCTACGAGCAGTACTTC
>TRBJ1-2|TRBV28|NA|NA
CATLAGDGYTF
TGTGCCACCCTTGCAGGGGACGGCTACACCTTC
>TRBJ2-7|TRBV4-1|NA|NA
CASSHRDSSPEQYF
TGCGCCAGCAGTCACCGGGACTCTTCCCCCGAGCAGTACTTC
>TRBJ1-1|TRBV4-1|NA|NA
CASSQELGNTEAFF
TGCGCCAGCAGCCAAGAGCTCGGGAACACTGAAGCTTTCTTT
>TRBJ1-5|TRBV30|NA|NA
CAWSPLGGNQPQHF
TGTGCCTGGAGCCCCCTGGGGGGCAATCAGCCCCAGCATTTT
>TRBJ2-6|TRBV6-1|NA|NA
CASSPSMANVLTF
TGTGCCAGCAGCCCGTCGATGGCCAACGTCCTGACTTTC
>TRBJ2-7|TRBV30|few|NA
CAWSLAHYEQYF
TGTGCCTGGAGCCTAGCGCACTACGAGCAGTACTTC
>TRBJ2-7|TRBV20-1|once|TRBD2
CSAWSGGSYEQYF
TGCAGTGCTTGGTCGGGGGGCTCCTACGAGCAGTACTTC
>TRBJ2-7|TRBV5-6|few|NA
CASSLRASEQYF
TGTGCCAGCAGCTTGAGGGCCAGCGAGCAGTACTTC
>TRBJ2-1|TRBV7-6|NA|TRBD1
CASSPNIQGALNEQFF
TGTGCCAGCAGCCCTAATATACAGGGGGCGTTGAATGAGCAGTTCTTC
>TRBJ1-2|TRBV5-4|NA|NA
CASSSSGNYGYTF
TGTGCCAGCAGCTCTTCAGGGAACTATGGCTACACCTTC
>TRBJ2-5|TRBV7-9|NA|NA
CASSLNPSWGGNYQETQYF
TGTGCCAGCAGCTTAAACCCTTCGTGGGGCGGTAACTATCAAGAGACCCAGTACTTC
>TRBJ2-7|TRBV10-1|few|NA
CASSERVGAPSYEQYF
TGCGCCAGCAGTGAGAGAGTCGGGGCCCCCTCCTACGAGCAGTACTTC
>TRBJ2-5|TRBV14|NA|TRBD2
CASSHRTSGPGETQYF
TGTGCCAGCAGCCATCGGACTAGCGGCCCGGGGGAGACCCAGTACTTC
>TRBJ2-3|TRBV6-5|few|TRBD1
CASSFGQATDTQYF
TGTGCCAGCAGTTTTGGACAGGCCACAGATACGCAGTATTTT
>TRBJ1-4|TRBV7-3|NA|NA
CASSSGQPNEKLFF
TGTGCCAGCAGCTCAGGACAGCCTAATGAAAAACTGTTTTTT
>TRBJ2-7|TRBV27|NA|NA
CASSLSAGTINYEQYF
TGTGCCAGCAGTTTATCTGCGGGAACTATTAATTACGAGCAGTACTTC
>TRBJ2-6|TRBV4-2|few|NA
CASSGGANVLTF
TGTGCCAGCAGTGGTGGGGCCAACGTCCTGACTTTC
>TRBJ2-5|TRBV5-6|NA|NA
CASSRQRRDKETQYF
TGTGCCAGCAGCCGCCAACGGCGGGACAAAGAGACCCAGTACTTC
>TRBJ2-2|TRBV18|NA|TRBD1
CASSPDRVNTGELFF
TGTGCCAGCTCACCGGACAGGGTAAACACCGGGGAGCTGTTTTTT